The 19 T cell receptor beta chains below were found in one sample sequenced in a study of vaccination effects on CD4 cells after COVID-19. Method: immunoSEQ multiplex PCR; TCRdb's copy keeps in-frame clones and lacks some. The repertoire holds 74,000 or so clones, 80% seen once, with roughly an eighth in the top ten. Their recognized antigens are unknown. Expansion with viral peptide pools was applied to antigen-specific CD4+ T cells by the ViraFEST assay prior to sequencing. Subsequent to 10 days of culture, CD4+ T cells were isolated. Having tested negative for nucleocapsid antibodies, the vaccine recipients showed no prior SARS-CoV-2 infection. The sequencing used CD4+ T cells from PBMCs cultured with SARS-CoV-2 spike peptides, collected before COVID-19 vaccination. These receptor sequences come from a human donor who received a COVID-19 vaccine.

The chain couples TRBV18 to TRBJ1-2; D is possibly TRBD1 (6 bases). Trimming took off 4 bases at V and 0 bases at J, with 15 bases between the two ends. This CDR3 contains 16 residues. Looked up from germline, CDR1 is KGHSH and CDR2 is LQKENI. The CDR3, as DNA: TGTGCCAGCTCACAGGCACAGGGTAATGCTAACTATGGCTACACCTTC. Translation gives CASSQAQGNANYGYTF.

CDR3 in DNA: TGCGCCAGCTACTCCGGCAGGGGAGGTGAGTGGACCCAGTACTTC. Translating gives CASYSGRGGEWTQYF. V gene TRBV5-1 combines with J gene TRBJ2-5; D assignment may be TRBD1 or TRBD2 (6 bases each). In germline, CDR1 is SGHRS, CDR2 YFSETQ. The V gene lost 7 bases and the J gene lost 7 bases, with 23 bases spanning the gap. The CDR3 is 15 residues long.

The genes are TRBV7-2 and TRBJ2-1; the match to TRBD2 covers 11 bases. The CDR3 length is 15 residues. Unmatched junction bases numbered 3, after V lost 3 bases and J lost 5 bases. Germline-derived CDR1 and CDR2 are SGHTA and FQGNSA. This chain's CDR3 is CASSFSGGANNEQFF. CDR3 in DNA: TGTGCCAGCAGCTTTAGCGGGGGGGCCAACAATGAGCAGTTCTTC. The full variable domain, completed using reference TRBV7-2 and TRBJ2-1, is GAGVSQSPSNKVTEKGKDVELRCDPISGHTALYWYRQSLGQGLEFLIYFQGNSAPDKSGLPSDRFSAERTGGSVSTLTIQRTQQEDSAVYLCASSFSGGANNEQFFGPGTRLTVL.

Written as DNA, the CDR3 is TGTGCCAGCAGCCCAAAGGGGGTGGGAACTGAAGCTTTCTTT. Translated, it gives CASSPKGVGTEAFF. The V gene is TRBV9, the J gene TRBJ1-1, with a possible D match to TRBD1 (6 bases). Trimming left V 4 bases short and J 5 bases short, with 15 bases between. The CDR3 runs 14 residues. Germline CDR1 and CDR2: SGDLS and YYNGEE.

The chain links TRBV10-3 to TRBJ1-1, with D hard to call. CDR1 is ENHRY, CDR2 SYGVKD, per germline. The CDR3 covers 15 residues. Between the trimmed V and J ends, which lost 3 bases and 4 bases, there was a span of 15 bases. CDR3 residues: CAISDDYKGGTEAFF. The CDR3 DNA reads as TGTGCCATCAGTGACGATTACAAAGGAGGCACTGAAGCTTTCTTT.

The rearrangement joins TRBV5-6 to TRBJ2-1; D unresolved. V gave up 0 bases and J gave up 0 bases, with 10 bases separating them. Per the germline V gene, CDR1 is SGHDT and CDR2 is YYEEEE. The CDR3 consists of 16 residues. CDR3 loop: CASSLAVGISYNEQFF. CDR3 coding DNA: TGTGCCAGCAGCTTGGCGGTAGGGATCTCCTACAATGAGCAGTTCTTC.

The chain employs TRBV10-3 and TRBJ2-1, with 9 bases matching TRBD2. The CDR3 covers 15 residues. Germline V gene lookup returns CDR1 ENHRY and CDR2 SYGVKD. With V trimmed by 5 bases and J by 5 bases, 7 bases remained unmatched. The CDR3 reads CAISPRGGQDNEQFF. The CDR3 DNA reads TGTGCCATCAGTCCGCGGGGGGGCCAGGACAATGAGCAGTTCTTC.

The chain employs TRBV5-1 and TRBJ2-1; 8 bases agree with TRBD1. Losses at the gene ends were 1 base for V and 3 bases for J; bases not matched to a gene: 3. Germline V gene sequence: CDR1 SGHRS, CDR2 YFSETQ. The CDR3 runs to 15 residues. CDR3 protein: CASSLSGQDYNEQFF. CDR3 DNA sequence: TGCGCCAGCAGCTTGTCGGGACAGGACTACAATGAGCAGTTCTTC.

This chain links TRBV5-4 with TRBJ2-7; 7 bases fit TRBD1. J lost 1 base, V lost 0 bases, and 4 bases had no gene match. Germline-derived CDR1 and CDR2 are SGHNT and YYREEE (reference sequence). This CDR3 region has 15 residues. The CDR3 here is CASSLGQGNSYEQYV. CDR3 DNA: TGTGCCAGCAGCTTGGGACAGGGCAATTCCTACGAGCAGTACGTC.

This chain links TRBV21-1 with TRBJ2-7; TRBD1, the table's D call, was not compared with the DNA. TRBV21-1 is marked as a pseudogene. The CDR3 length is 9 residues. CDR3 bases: TGTGCCAGCCGGGACAGGTCGCACGTC. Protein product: CASRDRSHV.

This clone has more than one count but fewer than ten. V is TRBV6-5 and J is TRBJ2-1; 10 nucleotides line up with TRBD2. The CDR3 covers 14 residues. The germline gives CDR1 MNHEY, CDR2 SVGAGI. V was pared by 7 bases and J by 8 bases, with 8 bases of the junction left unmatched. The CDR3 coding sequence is TGTGCCAGCACCGCAGCGGGGGGGCGTCATGAGCAGTTCTTC. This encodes CASTAAGGRHEQFF.

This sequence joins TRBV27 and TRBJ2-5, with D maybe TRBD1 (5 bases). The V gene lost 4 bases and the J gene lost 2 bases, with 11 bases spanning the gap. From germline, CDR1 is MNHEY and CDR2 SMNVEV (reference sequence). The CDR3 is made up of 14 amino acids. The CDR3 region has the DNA TGTGCCAGCAGTTATGGCAGGGCACAAGAGACCCAGTACTTC. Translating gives CASSYGRAQETQYF.

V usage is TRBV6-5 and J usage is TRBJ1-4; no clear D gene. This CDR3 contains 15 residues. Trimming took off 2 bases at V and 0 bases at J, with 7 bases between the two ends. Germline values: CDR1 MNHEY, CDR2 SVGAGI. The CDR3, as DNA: TGTGCCAGCAGTTACACTTTTACAACTAATGAAAAACTGTTTTTT. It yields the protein CASSYTFTTNEKLFF.

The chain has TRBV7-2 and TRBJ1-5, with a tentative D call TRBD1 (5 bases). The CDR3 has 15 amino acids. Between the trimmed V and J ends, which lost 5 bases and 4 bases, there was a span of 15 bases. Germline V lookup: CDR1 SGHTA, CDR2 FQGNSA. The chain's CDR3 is CASSLEGPRNQPQHF. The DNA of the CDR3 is TGTGCCAGCAGCCTAGAGGGACCGAGAAATCAGCCCCAGCATTTT.

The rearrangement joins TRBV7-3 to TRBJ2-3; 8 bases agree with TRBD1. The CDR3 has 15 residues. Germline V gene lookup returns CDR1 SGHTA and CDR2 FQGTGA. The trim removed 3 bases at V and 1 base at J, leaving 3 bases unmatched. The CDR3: CASSLTGAGTDTQYF. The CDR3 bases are TGTGCCAGCAGCTTGACAGGGGCGGGCACAGATACGCAGTATTTT.

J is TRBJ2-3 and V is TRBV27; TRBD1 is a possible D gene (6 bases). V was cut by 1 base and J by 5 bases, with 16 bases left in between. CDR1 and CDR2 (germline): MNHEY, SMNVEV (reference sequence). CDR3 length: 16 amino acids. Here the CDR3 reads CASSLFFRGTLDTQYF. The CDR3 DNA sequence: TGTGCCAGCAGTTTATTCTTCAGGGGTACTTTAGATACGCAGTATTTT.

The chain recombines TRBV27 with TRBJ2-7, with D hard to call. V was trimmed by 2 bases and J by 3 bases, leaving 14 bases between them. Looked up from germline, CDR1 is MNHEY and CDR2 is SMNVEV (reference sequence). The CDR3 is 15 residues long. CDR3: CASSLTPVEYYEQYV. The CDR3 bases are TGTGCCAGCAGTTTAACCCCGGTCGAATACTACGAGCAGTACGTC.

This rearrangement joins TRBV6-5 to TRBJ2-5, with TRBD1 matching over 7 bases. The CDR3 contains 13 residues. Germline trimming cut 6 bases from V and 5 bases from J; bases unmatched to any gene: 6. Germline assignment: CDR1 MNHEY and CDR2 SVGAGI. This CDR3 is CASRRQGQETQYF. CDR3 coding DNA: TGTGCCAGCAGGCGACAGGGCCAGGAGACCCAGTACTTC.

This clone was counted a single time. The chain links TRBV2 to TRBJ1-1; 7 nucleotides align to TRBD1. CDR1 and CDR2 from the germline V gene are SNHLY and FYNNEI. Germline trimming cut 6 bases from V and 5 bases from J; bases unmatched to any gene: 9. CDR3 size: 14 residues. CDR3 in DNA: TGTGCCAGCAGAGAACAGGGGATGAGGACTGAAGCTTTCTTT. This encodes CASREQGMRTEAFF.